This TCR beta chain was recovered during a study of blood T cell repertoires in COVID-19. On the study more broadly: Material from acute and convalescent COVID-19 was sourced from the United States, Italy and Spain.

Clones were read by immunoSEQ multiplex PCR, and TCRdb kept only the in-frame ones, dropping some. The sample holds approximately 69,000 clones, 60% to 80% seen once. Germline lookup yields CDR1 MNHEY and CDR2 SMNVEV (reference sequence). The length of the CDR3 is 13 residues. Trimming removed 3 bases at V and 2 bases at J, with 8 bases between. V is TRBV27 and J is TRBJ2-7, with D possibly TRBD2 on 5 matching bases. The sequence came from a human donor in a cohort sampled during active COVID-19. Material: peripheral blood. This chain's CDR3 is CASSFSGTYEQYF. The CDR3 coding sequence is TGTGCCAGCAGTTTTTCGGGGACCTACGAGCAGTACTTC.